Below, 23 T cell receptor beta chains from the same sample are listed, as sequenced in a study of regulatory T cells in long-lasting Graves disease (dated by TCRdb to the early 2020s). The method behind the library was multiplex PCR. The sequencing machine was an Illumina HiSeq 4000. TCR beta libraries were built with iRepertoire HTBI primers and Arm-PCR amplification of CDR3 regions. The public reads were quality trimmed at Q25 with fastp and then assembled into clones with MiXCR by TCRdb, keeping productive beta chains. Each record represents a unique CDR3 protein, reported with the most common genes and DNA among its rows. The sample has roughly 430,000 distinct CDR3 sequences on record, about 15% of them singletons. The top ten clonotypes cover roughly 10% of the sample. According to the study, the label for this sample's time point signals: newly diagnosed GD, antithyroid drugs for less than 3 months. For both TCR sequencing and RNA sequencing, RNA was extracted from PBMCs in TRIzol.

This sample also belongs to another study, concerning T cells in Graves' hyperthyroidism and ophthalmopathy.

Here the sequenced sample was peripheral blood mononuclear cells (PBMCs), taken at new diagnosis, from a patient treated with antithyroid drugs. The origin of the receptors is a woman in her thirties with Graves disease. Donor details come from another sample of the same person, matched by shared clones.

To note about this clonotype: This sequence may be a read error, since a much larger clone differs from it by one base. This chain connects TRBV20-1 to TRBJ2-7; D is possibly TRBD1 (5 bases). This CDR3 is 13 amino acids long. The germline V gene encodes CDR1 DFQATT and CDR2 SNEGSKA (reference sequence). CDR3 DNA sequence: TGCAGTCCTAGGGGCAAAGGAGCCTGCGAGCAGTACTTC. Encoded protein: CSPRGKGACEQYF.

The chain has TRBV5-6 and TRBJ2-5, with a tentative D call TRBD2 (5 bases). The CDR3 is 13 amino acids. V was clipped by 2 bases and J by 5 bases, with 10 bases between them. Germline CDR1 reads SGHDT; CDR2 reads YYEEEE. CDR3 protein: CASSFSPGETQYF. The DNA for the CDR3 is TGTGCCAGCAGCTTTTCCCCGGGGGAGACCCAGTACTTC.

This clonotype has at least ten counts. The chain links TRBV6-1 to TRBJ2-3, with D possibly matching TRBD2 (5 bases). Trimming stripped 8 bases from V and 2 bases from J, with 8 bases between. This CDR3 contains 12 residues. CDR1 and CDR2 (germline): MNHNS, SASEGT. The CDR3 reads CASYRDTDTQYF. The CDR3 DNA follows: TGTGCCAGCTACCGGGACACAGATACGCAGTATTTT.

The table lists this clonotype with a few counts. The V call is TRBV4-3, the J call TRBJ2-7; 7 bases are a match to TRBD2. V gave up 4 bases and J gave up 3 bases; unmatched junction bases: 6. The CDR3 covers 14 residues. Germline CDR1 LGHNA, CDR2 YSLEER. The CDR3: CASSPSTSSYEQYF. In DNA, the CDR3 is TGCGCCAGCAGCCCATCGACTAGCAGCTACGAGCAGTACTTC.

Ten or more counts support this clonotype. The chain employs TRBV20-1 and TRBJ2-5; 9 bases line up with TRBD2. V shed 6 bases and J 2 bases; nucleotides not matched to a gene: 13. The CDR3 contains 16 residues. CDR1 is DFQATT and CDR2 is SNEGSKA in the germline V gene (reference sequence). CDR3 loop: CSATIAGAAMQETQYF. DNA for the CDR3: TGCAGTGCCACCATAGCGGGAGCCGCCATGCAAGAGACCCAGTACTTC.

There are many counts of this clonotype. The chain is built from TRBV18 and TRBJ2-7; no clear D. V lost 6 bases and J lost 8, with 23 bases in between. Germline V gives CDR1 KGHSH, CDR2 LQKENI. This CDR3 has 15 amino acids. DNA for the CDR3: TGTGCCAGCTCCGAGGTGGCTGTTATCAACTCGCAGCAGTACTTC. This encodes CASSEVAVINSQQYF.

The genes are TRBV6-1 and TRBJ2-1; perhaps D is TRBD1 or TRBD2 (5 bases each). V lost 11 bases, J lost 4 bases, and 18 bases lay in between. The germline gives CDR1 MNHNS, CDR2 SASEGT. The CDR3 runs 14 residues. The CDR3 spells CAHRGLEGYNEQFF. The DNA for the CDR3 is TGTGCCCACCGAGGTCTTGAGGGGTACAATGAGCAGTTCTTC.

With regard to this clonotype: At one boundary the junction diverges from the germline segment, which might be a read error. This rearrangement joins TRBV6-2 or TRBV6-3 to TRBJ2-1; 8 bases are shared with TRBD1. The V gene's germline CDR1 is MNHEY and CDR2 SVGEGT. CDR3 size: 15 residues. The CDR3 region has the DNA TGTGCCATCAGTGAGTCTGGGACAGGTTTTTTCGAGCAGTTCTTC. It codes for CAISESGTGFFEQFF.

There are many counts of this clonotype. The genes are TRBV9 and TRBJ1-4; D gene unclear. Per the germline V gene, CDR1 is SGDLS and CDR2 is YYNGEE. The CDR3 length is 15 residues. Deletions cut 0 bases from V and 3 bases from J, with 9 bases between. CDR3 region: CASSVVPGSNEKLFF. CDR3 sequence (DNA): TGTGCCAGCAGCGTAGTTCCGGGTTCTAATGAAAAACTGTTTTTT.

This clonotype has only a few counts. This chain uses TRBV20-1 with TRBJ2-1; TRBD2 matches 8 bases. The J segment lost 1 base and the V segment lost 2 bases, leaving 1 base of the junction unmatched. Germline values: CDR1 DFQATT, CDR2 SNEGSKA (reference sequence). The CDR3 contains 14 residues. CDR3: CSARSGGSYNEQFF. CDR3 DNA: TGCAGTGCTAGAAGCGGGGGATCCTACAATGAGCAGTTCTTC.

This clonotype was detected a few times. The genes are TRBV7-9 and TRBJ2-7; D gene unclear. The CDR3 has 12 residues. Trimming took off 3 bases at V and 3 bases at J, with 6 bases between the two ends. The germline gives CDR1 SEHNR, CDR2 FQNEAQ (reference sequence). The CDR3 sequence: CASSFRSYEQYF. The CDR3 DNA is TGTGCCAGCAGCTTTCGAAGCTACGAGCAGTACTTC.

There are many counts of this clonotype. The gene calls are TRBV2 and TRBJ1-2, with 10 bases matching TRBD1. After removal of 8 bases from V and 8 bases from J, the junction contained 8 bases not matched to a gene. CDR1 is SNHLY and CDR2 is FYNNEI in the germline V gene. This CDR3 contains 13 residues. For the CDR3, the DNA is TGTGCCAGCTCGGGACAGGGGTTATGGGGCTACACCTTC. This translates into CASSGQGLWGYTF. Complete variable domain (other parts from reference TRBV2 and TRBJ1-2): EPEVTQTPSHQVTQMGQEVILRCVPISNHLYFYWYRQILGQKVEFLVSFYNNEISEKSEIFDDQFSVERPDGSNFTLKIRSTKLEDSAMYFCASSGQGLWGYTFGSGTRLTVV.

The chain uses TRBV7-9 and TRBJ2-1; the D gene could be TRBD1 or TRBD2 (6 bases each). Per germline, CDR1 SEHNR and CDR2 FQNEAQ (reference sequence). The CDR3 totals 14 residues. The V and J ends lost 5 bases and 9 bases respectively, with 17 bases between them. CDR3 DNA sequence: TGTGCCAGCAGCATTGGAGGGGGTTTTGGTGAGCAGTTCTTC. Amino acids: CASSIGGGFGEQFF.

This clonotype has at least ten counts. The CDR3 here is CSASRLAATTDTQYF. CDR3 nucleotide sequence: TGCAGTGCTAGCCGTCTAGCGGCTACCACAGATACGCAGTATTTT. The chain joins TRBV20-1 to TRBJ2-3, with 7 bases aligning to TRBD2. CDR1 DFQATT and CDR2 SNEGSKA come from the germline V gene (reference sequence). J gave up 2 bases and V 3 bases, and 8 bases lay outside the gene matches. The CDR3 has 15 residues.

The chain has TRBV4-3 and TRBJ1-3; 9 bases match TRBD1. CDR1 is LGHNA, CDR2 YSLEER, per germline. V gave up 1 base and J gave up 4 bases; unmatched junction bases: 8. The CDR3 runs to 17 residues. The chain's CDR3 is CASSQVLQGARGNTIYF. The CDR3 DNA follows: TGCGCCAGCAGCCAAGTACTACAGGGGGCAAGGGGAAACACCATATATTTT.

In its sample, this clonotype was seen a few times. This chain's CDR3 is CASSTRTGITGELFF. CDR3 DNA: TGTGCCAGCAGCACCCGGACAGGAATCACCGGGGAGCTGTTTTTT. The rearrangement joins TRBV9 to TRBJ2-2; 7 nucleotides agree with TRBD1. The length of the CDR3 is 15 residues. The V segment lost 4 bases and the J segment 4 bases; nucleotides outside the gene matches: 7. Germline V CDR1 and CDR2: SGDLS, YYNGEE.

In its sample, this clonotype was seen many times. The chain carries TRBV27 and TRBJ2-3, with D uncertain. This CDR3 has 18 residues. V was cut by 0 bases and J by 0 bases, with 16 bases left in between. Germline assignment: CDR1 MNHEY and CDR2 SMNVEV (reference sequence). The CDR3 spells CASSLSVIVPPSTDTQYF. The CDR3, as DNA: TGTGCCAGCAGTTTATCTGTGATTGTCCCGCCTAGCACAGATACGCAGTATTTT.

In this sample, this clonotype turned up many times. The chain employs TRBV7-9 and TRBJ2-7; the match to TRBD2 covers 9 bases. This CDR3 comprises 17 residues. The J segment lost 1 base and the V segment lost 1 base, leaving 8 bases of the junction unmatched. Germline CDR1 is SEHNR and CDR2 is FQNEAQ (reference sequence). The CDR3 nucleotides are TGTGCCAGCAGCTTAGAGTCCCTAGCGGGATATTCCTACGAGCAGTACTTC. Translation: CASSLESLAGYSYEQYF.

This clonotype was counted at least ten times. This chain joins TRBV6-2 or TRBV6-3 and TRBJ2-1; 11 bases map to TRBD2. J was trimmed by 4 bases and V by 6 bases; bases with no gene match: 5. In germline, CDR1 is MNHEY, CDR2 SVGEGT. This CDR3 region has 15 residues. CDR3 residues: CASRPGLAVYNEQFF. In DNA, the CDR3 is TGTGCCAGCAGACCGGGACTAGCGGTTTACAATGAGCAGTTCTTC.

This clonotype was seen at least ten times. The chain has TRBV18 and TRBJ2-7, with D possibly TRBD1 on 5 matching bases. The CDR3 has 14 residues. V dropped 5 bases and J dropped 3 bases, with 14 bases sitting between them. Germline assignment: CDR1 KGHSH and CDR2 LQKENI. This CDR3 is CASSDQGRLYEQYF. The DNA for the CDR3 is TGTGCCAGCTCAGACCAGGGCAGACTCTACGAGCAGTACTTC. Full variable domain (remainder filled in from reference TRBV18 and TRBJ2-7): NAGVMQNPRHLVRRRGQEARLRCSPMKGHSHVYWYRQLPEEGLKFMVYLQKENIIDESGMPKERFSAEFPKEGPSILRIQQVVRGDSAAYFCASSDQGRLYEQYFGPGTRLTVT.

This sequence joins TRBV11-2 and TRBJ2-1, with 11 bases lining up with TRBD2. CDR3 length equals 15 residues. Germline V CDR1 and CDR2: SGHAT, FQNNGV. The trim removed 5 bases at V and 4 bases at J, leaving 4 bases unmatched. CDR3 residues: CASSTLAGVYNEQFF. CDR3 in DNA: TGTGCCAGCAGCACACTAGCGGGGGTTTACAATGAGCAGTTCTTC. The full variable domain, in which reference TRBV11-2 and TRBJ2-1 provide the parts outside the CDR3, is EAGVAQSPRYKIIEKRQSVAFWCNPISGHATLYWYQQILGQGPKLLIQFQNNGVVDDSQLPKDRFSAERLKGVDSTLKIQPAKLEDSAVYLCASSTLAGVYNEQFFGPGTRLTVL.

Note on this clonotype: A much bigger clone sits one base away, suggesting this may be a read error. The rearrangement links TRBV28 to TRBJ2-2; D not certain. Germline lookup yields CDR1 MDHEN and CDR2 SYDVKM. V was trimmed by 7 bases and J by 4 bases, leaving 13 bases between them. This CDR3 spans 14 amino acids. The DNA for the CDR3 is TGTGCCAGCAATTTCCTTAGGCCCACCGGGGAGCTGTTTTTT. Amino acid sequence: CASNFLRPTGELFF.

The V gene is TRBV6-9, the J gene TRBJ2-2; the D is unclear. Germline V gene data show CDR1 as MNHGY and CDR2 as SVAAGI. Trimming removed 4 bases at V and 8 bases at J, with 14 bases between. The CDR3 spans 14 residues. The CDR3 DNA sequence: TGTGCCAGCAGTTGGAGTCTCCTCGCGGGGGAGCTGTTTTTT. It translates to CASSWSLLAGELFF.